This T cell receptor (beta chain) came from a study of beta chain features in type 1 diabetes. Trimming removed 1 base at V and 11 bases at J, with 8 bases between. Per germline, CDR1 SGHDN and CDR2 FVKESK. The CDR3 is 12 amino acids. Expressed TCRB transcripts were sequenced because the entire RNA isolate underwent reverse transcription. Profiled with immunoSEQ multiplex PCR; TCRdb holds only in-frame clones, not every one. The table lists a few hundred thousand clones, 8.5% to 10% of them singletons. This clone was seen many times. Its specificity is unknown. Whole-study findings and limits: In comparison with healthy donors, patients had naive, central memory and Treg TCRB repertoires that appeared more similar. With patients and controls alike, PCR might favor shorter templates to an equal degree. TCRB CDR3 length was moderately but significantly reduced in all four CD4+ subsets of Type 1 diabetes patients.

What was sequenced was central memory CD4+ T cells from blood. This receptor was obtained from a man aged 25 to 40 with type 1 diabetes. The chain uses TRBV14 and TRBJ1-4; D remains unclear. CDR3: CASSQGGLKLFF. CDR3 bases: TGTGCCAGCAGCCAAGGGGGTCTCAAACTGTTTTTT. Variable domain in full (rest from reference TRBV14 and TRBJ1-4): EAGVTQFPSHSVIEKGQTVTLRCDPISGHDNLYWYRRVMGKEIKFLLHFVKESKQDESGMPNNRFLAERTGGTYSTLKVQPAELEDSGVYFCASSQGGLKLFFGSGTQLSVL.